The clone carrying this TCR delta chain was found a few times. With a much larger clone just one base away, this may be a read error. This specimen comes from a study of gamma-delta T cells after stem cell transplantation. TCRdb reanalysed the RT-PCR reads via CATT. This table has about 3,400 delta-chain clones, approximately 16% appearing once. The TCR comes from a human donor. It is not recorded whose cells these are; they may come from a transplant donor. Sequenced input: gamma-delta T cells.

CDR3 region: CACDPLQVSTGAGPTGGHAFRTDKLIF. In DNA, the CDR3 is TGTGCCTGTGACCCCCTCCAAGTATCTACGGGCGCTGGGCCCACTGGGGGACACGCGTTTCGCACCGATAAACTCATCTTT. The chain employs TRDV2 and TRDJ1, with 9 bases that match TRDD3. The CDR3 is 27 residues long. V lost 3 bases, J lost 1 base, and 41 bases stayed unmatched. Germline lookup yields CDR1 GEAIGNYY and CDR2 EKD.